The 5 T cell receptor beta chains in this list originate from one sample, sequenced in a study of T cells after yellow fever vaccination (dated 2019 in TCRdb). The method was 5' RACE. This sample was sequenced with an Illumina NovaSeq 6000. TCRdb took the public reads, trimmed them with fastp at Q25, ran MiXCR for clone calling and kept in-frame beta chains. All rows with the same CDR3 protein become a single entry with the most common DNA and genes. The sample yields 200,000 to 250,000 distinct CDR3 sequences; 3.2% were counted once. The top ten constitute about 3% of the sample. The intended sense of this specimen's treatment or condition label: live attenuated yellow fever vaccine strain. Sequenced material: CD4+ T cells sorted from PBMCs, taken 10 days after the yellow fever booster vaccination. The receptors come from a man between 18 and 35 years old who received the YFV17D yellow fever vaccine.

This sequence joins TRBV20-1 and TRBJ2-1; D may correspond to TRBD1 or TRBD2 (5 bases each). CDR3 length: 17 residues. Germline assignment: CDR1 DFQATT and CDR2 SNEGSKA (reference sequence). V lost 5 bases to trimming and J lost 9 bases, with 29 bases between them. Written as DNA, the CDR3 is TGCAGTGCTCTCCTGGACGGGGCAATGAGTAGTTTCTTTGAGCAGTTCTTC. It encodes CSALLDGAMSSFFEQFF.

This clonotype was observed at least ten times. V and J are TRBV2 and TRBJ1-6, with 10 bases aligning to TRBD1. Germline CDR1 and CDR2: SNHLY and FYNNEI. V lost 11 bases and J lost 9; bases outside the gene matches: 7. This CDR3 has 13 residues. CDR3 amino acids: CAGRTGGLSPLHF. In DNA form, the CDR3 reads TGTGCCGGACGGACAGGGGGTCTTTCACCCCTCCACTTT.

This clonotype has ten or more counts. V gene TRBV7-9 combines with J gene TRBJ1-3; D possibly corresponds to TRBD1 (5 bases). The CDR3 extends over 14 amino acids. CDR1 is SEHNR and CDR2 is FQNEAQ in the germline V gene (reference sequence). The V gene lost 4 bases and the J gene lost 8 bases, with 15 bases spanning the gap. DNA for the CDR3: TGTGCCAGCAGCTGGGGACCTATGTTTTACACCATATATTTT. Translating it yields CASSWGPMFYTIYF.

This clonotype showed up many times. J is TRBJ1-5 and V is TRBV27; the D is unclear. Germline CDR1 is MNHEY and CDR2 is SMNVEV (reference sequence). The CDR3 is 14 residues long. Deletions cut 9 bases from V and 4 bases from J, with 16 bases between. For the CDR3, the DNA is TGTGCCAGGACGAATGGAATGGGGAATCAGCCCCAGCATTTT. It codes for CARTNGMGNQPQHF.

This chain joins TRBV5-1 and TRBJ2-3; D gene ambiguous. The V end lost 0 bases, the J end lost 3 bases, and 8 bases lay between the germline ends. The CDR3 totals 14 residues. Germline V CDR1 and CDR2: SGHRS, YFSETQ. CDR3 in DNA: TGCGCCAGCAGCTTGGAGTCGGCGACAGATACGCAGTATTTT. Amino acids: CASSLESATDTQYF.